The clone carrying this T cell receptor (beta chain) was counted between two and nine times. Its specificity is unknown. The data were obtained in a study of regulatory T cells in long-lasting Graves disease. Study-wide results and caveats: Among samples with persistent disease, TRBV28, TRBJ1-2 and TRBJ2-5 were favored.

Looked up from germline, CDR1 is MNHEY and CDR2 is SMNVEV (reference sequence). V was cut by 8 bases and J by 4 bases, with 18 bases left in between. The CDR3 has 15 residues. Assembly of TCR beta libraries relied on iRepertoire HTBI primers together with Arm-PCR of CDR3 regions. TCRdb used MiXCR to reprocess the multiplex PCR reads, holding one entry per CDR3 protein. The repertoire includes fewer than 650,000 distinct CDR3 sequences, 16% of them detected once, and around 19% sits in the top ten. The time point is: newly diagnosed GD, antithyroid drugs for less than 3 months. Preparation of the TCR library used RNA extracted from PBMCs. Diagnosis followed American Thyroid Association guidelines for Graves' disease. These sequences were also reported in another study, on T cells in Graves' hyperthyroidism and ophthalmopathy.

The sample was peripheral blood mononuclear cells (PBMCs), taken at new diagnosis, from a patient treated with antithyroid drugs. This chain joins TRBV27 and TRBJ1-5, with D possibly TRBD1 on 6 matching bases. The clonotype was recovered from a woman in her twenties or thirties with Graves disease. The CDR3 coding sequence is TGTGCCAGCCGTAACATCTACAGGGATAATCAGCCCCAGCATTTT. Translating it yields CASRNIYRDNQPQHF.